A selection of T cell receptor beta chains follows, all from one sample in a study of control samples from healthy donors and cancer patients. The repertoire was sequenced with immunoSEQ multiplex PCR; TCRdb's copy has only in-frame clones and lacks some. The data show about 93,000 clones, about 88% seen once. Specimen: blood. All receptors come from a woman aged 70 to 79 in good health. Each CDR3 is given with its conserved first and last residue. Fields, in order: clone size, V gene, D gene, J gene, CDR3 protein, CDR3 DNA. The D gene is left open where the match is weak. Where a row states a size, it is once, few, many or the class of an expanded clone; other rows omit it.

>NA|TRBV29-1|TRBD1|TRBJ1-1
CSVERDRRGTFF
TGCAGCGTTGAGAGGGACAGACGTGGGACTTTCTTT
>NA|TRBV5-4|NA|TRBJ1-1
CASSLMGGENEAFF
TGTGCCAGCAGCTTGATGGGGGGCGAGAATGAAGCTTTCTTT
>few|TRBV25-1|NA|TRBJ1-1
CASSESVVRGKAFF
TGTGCCAGCAGTGAATCCGTAGTGCGGGGAAAAGCTTTCTTT
>NA|TRBV30|TRBD1|TRBJ1-6
CAWSTEQGAGSPLHF
TGTGCCTGGAGTACCGAACAGGGGGCTGGTTCACCCCTCCACTTT
>few|TRBV6-5|NA|TRBJ2-3
CASSDSGGNKDTQYF
TGTGCCAGCAGCGACAGTGGGGGAAATAAAGATACGCAGTATTTT
>NA|TRBV7-8|TRBD1|TRBJ1-2
CASSPTGASNYGYTF
TGTGCCAGCAGCCCTACAGGGGCTTCTAACTATGGCTACACCTTC
>NA|TRBV6-2/TRBV6-3|NA|TRBJ2-5
CASSYSGEETQYF
TGTGCCAGCAGTTACTCAGGGGAGGAGACCCAGTACTTC
>NA|TRBV7-2|TRBD2|TRBJ2-1
CASSSTAPGLAGAEQFF
TGTGCCAGCAGCTCGACAGCTCCGGGACTAGCGGGAGCCGAGCAGTTCTTC
>NA|TRBV6-1|NA|TRBJ1-2
CASSEIGSAYGYTF
TGTGCCAGCAGTGAAATCGGAAGCGCCTATGGCTACACCTTC
>NA|TRBV12-3/TRBV12-4|NA|TRBJ1-1
CASSLGMTTEAFF
TGTGCCAGCAGTTTAGGGATGACCACTGAAGCTTTCTTT
>NA|TRBV3-1/TRBV3-2|NA|TRBJ1-6
CASSQAWGDSPLHF
TGTGCCAGCAGTCAAGCGTGGGGGGATTCACCCCTCCACTTT
>NA|TRBV5-8|NA|TRBJ2-5
CASSLRQALETQYF
TGTGCCAGCAGCTTGCGACAGGCATTGGAGACCCAGTACTTC
>NA|TRBV19|TRBD2|TRBJ2-1
CASGRLAGRNSYNEQFF
TGTGCCAGTGGGCGACTAGCGGGAAGGAACTCCTACAATGAGCAGTTCTTC
>NA|TRBV11-1|TRBD1|TRBJ2-3
CASSLARSGGDTQYF
TGTGCCAGCAGCTTAGCCCGGTCAGGGGGTGATACGCAGTATTTT
>once|TRBV5-1|TRBD1|TRBJ1-1
CASSLGTGRESTEAFF
TGCGCCAGCAGCTTGGGGACAGGGAGGGAGAGCACTGAAGCTTTCTTT
>NA|TRBV2|TRBD2|TRBJ2-7
CASSDWASGRRVRGNEQYF
TGTGCCAGCAGTGACTGGGCTAGCGGGAGGAGAGTCAGAGGAAACGAGCAGTACTTC
>NA|TRBV25-1|NA|TRBJ2-1
CASSEGRPYNEQFF
TGTGCCAGCAGTGAGGGCAGACCCTACAATGAGCAGTTCTTC
>NA|TRBV29-1|NA|TRBJ2-3
CSSAGVSDTQYF
TGCAGCTCCGCAGGGGTATCAGATACGCAGTATTTT
>NA|TRBV10-3|NA|TRBJ2-3
CAISGAGLSTDTQYF
TGTGCCATCAGTGGAGCGGGTCTAAGCACAGATACGCAGTATTTT
>NA|TRBV15|NA|TRBJ2-5
CATSRGGTRGRETQYF
TGTGCCACCAGCAGAGGCGGTACAAGGGGTAGAGAGACCCAGTACTTC
>NA|TRBV11-2|NA|TRBJ1-1
CASSLLLGRNTEAFF
TGTGCCAGCAGTCTCCTATTAGGGAGGAACACTGAAGCTTTCTTT
>NA|TRBV5-4|TRBD2|TRBJ2-7
CASSLKRGDKYEQYF
TGTGCCAGCAGCTTGAAGCGGGGGGATAAGTACGAGCAGTACTTC
>NA|TRBV11-2|TRBD1|TRBJ2-7
CASSLIGQGAYEQYF
TGTGCCAGCAGCTTGATAGGACAGGGGGCCTACGAGCAGTACTTC
>NA|TRBV7-9|NA|TRBJ1-3
CASSLSRGAATGNTIYF
TGTGCCAGCAGCTTAAGTCGGGGGGCAGCAACTGGAAACACCATATATTTT
>once|TRBV7-9|TRBD2|TRBJ2-5
CASSSGAGGRETQYF
TGTGCCAGCAGCTCGGGAGCGGGGGGTAGGGAGACCCAGTACTTC
>once|TRBV7-9|TRBD1|TRBJ1-2
CASSTLGGTGDYGYTF
TGTGCCAGCAGCACCCTGGGAGGGACAGGGGACTATGGCTACACCTTC
>NA|TRBV12-5|NA|TRBJ2-1
CASGLHNEQFF
TGTGCTAGTGGTTTACACAATGAGCAGTTCTTC
>NA|TRBV19|TRBD2|TRBJ2-7
CASSARLAGDHDEQYF
TGTGCCAGTAGTGCCCGACTAGCGGGAGATCACGACGAGCAGTACTTC
>NA|TRBV21-1|NA|TRBJ1-5
CARGTLSNQPQHF
TGTGCCAGGGGAACCCTTAGCAATCAGCCCCAGCATTTT
>once|TRBV19|NA|TRBJ1-5
CASSSQNQPQHF
TGTGCCAGTAGTAGCCAAAATCAGCCCCAGCATTTT
>few|TRBV30|NA|TRBJ1-1
CAWSGQTNTEAFF
TGTGCCTGGAGCGGGCAAACGAACACTGAAGCTTTCTTT
>NA|TRBV29-1|NA|TRBJ2-5
CSVEDPGMGVQETQYF
TGCAGCGTTGAAGATCCCGGGATGGGAGTCCAAGAGACCCAGTACTTC
>NA|TRBV7-9|NA|TRBJ2-7
CASSRPLGEQYF
TGTGCCAGCAGTCGCCCCCTGGGGGAGCAGTACTTC
>NA|TRBV19|TRBD1|TRBJ2-7
CASSIGDRGTGEQYF
TGTGCCAGTAGTATAGGTGACAGGGGTACGGGGGAGCAGTACTTC
>NA|TRBV19|TRBD1|TRBJ1-2
CASSIETGGGYGYTF
TGTGCCAGTAGTATAGAAACAGGGGGCGGCTATGGCTACACCTTC
>NA|TRBV5-1|NA|TRBJ2-7
CASSLSAPGAYEQYF
TGCGCCAGCAGCTTGTCAGCGCCAGGCGCGTACGAGCAGTACTTC
>NA|TRBV25-1|NA|TRBJ2-2
CASSPTRNTGELFF
TGTGCCAGCAGCCCTACTAGGAACACCGGGGAGCTGTTTTTT
>NA|TRBV5-8|NA|TRBJ1-2
CASSSRVEVYGYTF
TGTGCCAGCAGCTCCAGGGTAGAGGTCTATGGCTACACCTTC
>NA|TRBV9|NA|TRBJ2-1
CASSVAGIGYNEQFF
TGTGCCAGCAGCGTGGCTGGAATCGGCTACAATGAGCAGTTCTTC
>NA|TRBV7-6|NA|TRBJ2-1
CASSIQPNVEGQVEQFF
TGTGCCAGCAGCATCCAGCCGAATGTTGAGGGTCAGGTTGAGCAGTTCTTC
>NA|TRBV28|NA|TRBJ1-1
CASKPAWGVGMNTEAFF
TGTGCCAGCAAACCGGCGTGGGGGGTCGGAATGAACACTGAAGCTTTCTTT
>NA|TRBV19|NA|TRBJ2-7
CASSIRTGYEQYF
TGTGCCAGTAGTATAAGGACCGGCTACGAGCAGTACTTC
>NA|TRBV12-3/TRBV12-4|NA|TRBJ1-2
CASSEGLNYGYTF
TGTGCCAGCAGTGAGGGTCTTAACTATGGCTACACCTTC
>NA|TRBV30|TRBD1|TRBJ1-2
CAWSVQRGLGYTF
TGTGCCTGGAGTGTACAGAGGGGGCTGGGCTACACCTTC
>NA|TRBV30|TRBD2|TRBJ2-1
CACRLAGGPGEQFF
TGTGCCTGTCGCCTAGCGGGGGGGCCGGGGGAGCAGTTCTTC
>NA|TRBV10-1|NA|TRBJ1-2
CASSESRGNYGYTF
TGCGCCAGCAGTGAGTCAAGGGGGAACTATGGCTACACCTTC
>NA|TRBV18|NA|TRBJ2-3
CASSPIINLQRTDTQYF
TGTGCCAGCTCACCGATAATAAACCTCCAGCGCACAGATACGCAGTATTTT
>few|TRBV12-5|NA|TRBJ1-1
CASGLEQYTEAFF
TGTGCTAGTGGTTTGGAACAGTACACTGAAGCTTTCTTT
>NA|TRBV6-5|NA|TRBJ1-4
CASRIGYRDRKLFF
TGTGCCAGCAGGATAGGATACAGGGATCGAAAACTGTTTTTT
>NA|TRBV7-2|NA|TRBJ2-1
CASSWESSYNEQFF
TGTGCCAGCAGCTGGGAGAGCTCCTACAATGAGCAGTTCTTC
>NA|TRBV29-1|NA|TRBJ2-1
CSVTNEQFF
TGCAGCGTGACCAATGAGCAGTTCTTC
>NA|TRBV30|NA|TRBJ1-2
CAWRPGGVGYTF
TGTGCCTGGAGACCCGGGGGGGTGGGCTACACCTTC
>NA|TRBV20-1|NA|TRBJ1-1
CSASEGDTEAFF
TGCAGTGCTAGTGAGGGGGACACTGAAGCTTTCTTT
>NA|TRBV6-2/TRBV6-3|NA|TRBJ1-2
CASSFSGPYGYTF
TGTGCCAGCAGTTTTTCTGGACCCTATGGCTACACCTTC
>NA|TRBV12-3/TRBV12-4|NA|TRBJ1-2
CASSSGTVYGYTF
TGTGCCAGCAGTTCTGGGACTGTCTATGGCTACACCTTC
>NA|TRBV19|TRBD2|TRBJ2-1
CASSMGSGGASYNEQFF
TGTGCCAGTAGTATGGGGAGCGGGGGGGCCTCCTACAATGAGCAGTTCTTC
>NA|TRBV13|TRBD2|TRBJ2-7
CASSLGTSGFYEQYF
TGTGCCAGCAGCTTAGGGACTAGCGGTTTCTACGAGCAGTACTTC
>NA|TRBV3-1/TRBV3-2|TRBD1|TRBJ2-3
CASSSQTGGTDTQYF
TGTGCCAGCAGCTCCCAGACAGGGGGCACAGATACGCAGTATTTT
>NA|TRBV19|NA|TRBJ1-3
CASSSHGNTIYF
TGTGCCAGTAGTAGTCATGGAAACACCATATATTTT
>NA|TRBV21-1|NA|TRBJ1-4
CASSAGQISTNEKLFF
TGTGCCAGCAGCGCGGGACAGATTTCAACTAATGAAAAACTGTTTTTT